This is a list of T cell receptor beta chains from one sample in a study of T cells in tumors after PD-1 blockade. The repertoire was sequenced with immunoSEQ multiplex PCR; TCRdb's copy has only in-frame clones and lacks some. The sample shows around 60,000 clones, just under 80% of them seen only once. The sample here was PBMCs, taken before anti-PD-1 treatment. The receptors here all came from a human donor with basal cell carcinoma. CDR3s include the opening cysteine and the closing phenylalanine or tryptophan. D genes are given only for firm matches.

j_call: TRBJ2-1
d_call: NA
v_call: TRBV7-9
cdr3_aa: CASSLDRGRHEQFF

j_call: TRBJ1-1
d_call: NA
v_call: TRBV28
cdr3_aa: CASSLRTHQNTEAFF

j_call: TRBJ1-1
d_call: NA
v_call: TRBV4-1
cdr3_aa: CASSPLAGKGTEAFF

j_call: TRBJ2-5
d_call: TRBD2
v_call: TRBV6-4
cdr3_aa: CASSLAGGETQYF

j_call: TRBJ1-3
d_call: NA
v_call: TRBV9
cdr3_aa: CASSFDGTGETGNTIYF

j_call: TRBJ1-1
d_call: NA
v_call: TRBV6-5
cdr3_aa: CASSSVQEAFF

j_call: TRBJ2-7
d_call: TRBD2
v_call: TRBV6-5
cdr3_aa: CASSRDYSYEQYF

j_call: TRBJ1-2
d_call: NA
v_call: TRBV2
cdr3_aa: CASRPGGSGYTF

j_call: TRBJ2-7
d_call: TRBD1
v_call: TRBV5-6
cdr3_aa: CASSLASGTGFEQYF

j_call: TRBJ1-5
d_call: NA
v_call: TRBV10-3
cdr3_aa: CAISLGGGDQPQHF

j_call: TRBJ2-2
d_call: NA
v_call: TRBV30
cdr3_aa: CAWSTDYTGELFF

j_call: TRBJ2-5
d_call: NA
v_call: TRBV6-5
cdr3_aa: CASSYQRNYQETQYF

j_call: TRBJ1-1
d_call: NA
v_call: TRBV7-8
cdr3_aa: CASSPGRREAFF

j_call: TRBJ1-1
d_call: NA
v_call: TRBV3-1/TRBV3-2
cdr3_aa: CASSPYERMNTEAFF

j_call: TRBJ1-2
d_call: TRBD1
v_call: TRBV7-9
cdr3_aa: CASSLGTGHYGYTF

j_call: TRBJ1-1
d_call: NA
v_call: TRBV18
cdr3_aa: CASSPLGRASVVTEAFF

j_call: TRBJ2-5
d_call: NA
v_call: TRBV9
cdr3_aa: CASSVLDQETQYF

j_call: TRBJ1-2
d_call: NA
v_call: TRBV5-1
cdr3_aa: CASTRGPAQNYGYTF

j_call: TRBJ1-3
d_call: NA
v_call: TRBV10-2
cdr3_aa: CASSDLQVAYTIYF

j_call: TRBJ2-6
d_call: NA
v_call: TRBV5-1
cdr3_aa: CASSQQGSGANVLTF

j_call: TRBJ2-3
d_call: NA
v_call: TRBV11-3
cdr3_aa: CASSLGGGGTDTQYF

j_call: TRBJ2-3
d_call: TRBD1
v_call: TRBV27
cdr3_aa: CASSWGDRGTDTQYF

j_call: TRBJ2-7
d_call: NA
v_call: TRBV30
cdr3_aa: CAWSVRSYYTYEQYF

j_call: TRBJ2-5
d_call: NA
v_call: TRBV21-1
cdr3_aa: CASSKEVAGGQNEYF

j_call: TRBJ2-2
d_call: TRBD1
v_call: TRBV10-3
cdr3_aa: CAATGGADTGELFF

j_call: TRBJ2-7
d_call: NA
v_call: TRBV4-1
cdr3_aa: CASSQVPVTYEQYF

j_call: TRBJ2-1
d_call: NA
v_call: TRBV19
cdr3_aa: CASSLSGSSYNEQFF

j_call: TRBJ2-5
d_call: NA
v_call: TRBV6-2/TRBV6-3
cdr3_aa: CASSSGGTAQETQYF

j_call: TRBJ2-2
d_call: TRBD2
v_call: TRBV11-3
cdr3_aa: CASSSPGGSGYTGELFF

j_call: TRBJ2-7
d_call: NA
v_call: TRBV7-9
cdr3_aa: CASSLAAGTYEQYF

j_call: TRBJ2-7
d_call: TRBD1
v_call: TRBV6-1
cdr3_aa: CASSVGTGGLRYEQYF

j_call: TRBJ1-1
d_call: TRBD1
v_call: TRBV6-5
cdr3_aa: CASAIDRGNTEAFF

j_call: TRBJ1-5
d_call: NA
v_call: TRBV30
cdr3_aa: CAWSVGWGSGPQHF

j_call: TRBJ2-4
d_call: NA
v_call: TRBV6-5
cdr3_aa: CASERWDIQYF

j_call: TRBJ2-1
d_call: TRBD2
v_call: TRBV18
cdr3_aa: CASSPPRAGGRSSYNEQFF

j_call: TRBJ2-1
d_call: TRBD2
v_call: TRBV7-2
cdr3_aa: CASSSPGAGGYNEQFF

j_call: TRBJ2-3
d_call: TRBD2
v_call: TRBV4-1
cdr3_aa: CASSQAHAGLAEKDTQYF

j_call: TRBJ1-6
d_call: TRBD1
v_call: TRBV13
cdr3_aa: CASSLRQGHGNSPLHF

j_call: TRBJ2-3
d_call: NA
v_call: TRBV6-4
cdr3_aa: CASSDSGADTQYF

j_call: TRBJ1-4
d_call: NA
v_call: TRBV13
cdr3_aa: CASSLKGPNEKLFF

j_call: TRBJ1-2
d_call: NA
v_call: TRBV4-1
cdr3_aa: CASSQVYRDSNYGYTF

j_call: TRBJ2-3
d_call: NA
v_call: TRBV5-1
cdr3_aa: CASSLGRAGSTDTQYF

j_call: TRBJ2-7
d_call: NA
v_call: TRBV7-8
cdr3_aa: CASSPSSYEQYF

j_call: TRBJ2-7
d_call: TRBD2
v_call: TRBV7-2
cdr3_aa: CASSFGGGSYEQYF

j_call: TRBJ1-1
d_call: NA
v_call: TRBV5-6
cdr3_aa: CASSGGNTEAFF

j_call: TRBJ2-1
d_call: TRBD1
v_call: TRBV7-2
cdr3_aa: CASSSHAGTGYNEQFF

j_call: TRBJ2-3
d_call: NA
v_call: TRBV5-1
cdr3_aa: CASSLALGQSDTQYF

j_call: TRBJ1-4
d_call: NA
v_call: TRBV6-5
cdr3_aa: CASRGAATNEKLFF

j_call: TRBJ1-1
d_call: NA
v_call: TRBV10-3
cdr3_aa: CAARQATEAFF

j_call: TRBJ2-1
d_call: NA
v_call: TRBV7-8
cdr3_aa: CASSPHSNEQFF

j_call: TRBJ1-4
d_call: TRBD1
v_call: TRBV9
cdr3_aa: CASSGRTGLDEKLFF

j_call: TRBJ1-5
d_call: NA
v_call: TRBV6-4
cdr3_aa: CASSVRGDNQPQHF

j_call: TRBJ2-7
d_call: TRBD1
v_call: TRBV6-6
cdr3_aa: CASSYDDRVYEQYF

j_call: TRBJ1-2
d_call: TRBD1
v_call: TRBV2
cdr3_aa: CASNDRGRNYGYTF

j_call: TRBJ2-4
d_call: NA
v_call: TRBV5-6
cdr3_aa: CASSPPGAKNIQYF

j_call: TRBJ2-2
d_call: NA
v_call: TRBV7-9
cdr3_aa: CASSRGTPNTGELFF

j_call: TRBJ1-3
d_call: NA
v_call: TRBV6-5
cdr3_aa: CASSYDGYSGNTIYF

j_call: TRBJ2-3
d_call: NA
v_call: TRBV29-1
cdr3_aa: CSSLGGPDTQYF